This T cell receptor (beta chain) stems from a study of shared clonotypes between healthy human individuals. Repertoires were generated with immunoSEQ multiplex PCR, while TCRdb's copy carries only in-frame clones and drops some. In the table there are approximately 2.5 million clones, around nine tenths of which are singletons. Caucasian adults residing in Nashville, Tennessee made up all the donors. Germline CDR1 is MDHEN and CDR2 is SYDVKM. Trimming cost V 5 bases and J 7 bases; bases outside gene matches: 5. The CDR3 spans 15 residues. Sequenced: naive CD4+ T cells sorted from blood. Subset given: CD45RA+ positively selected. The sequence was collected from a man aged 18-30 years in good health. The chain couples TRBV28 to TRBJ2-2; 12 bases match TRBD2. Written as DNA, the CDR3 is TGTGCCAGCAGTCCGACTAGCGGGGGTTTCGGGGAGCTGTTTTTT. Translated, it gives CASSPTSGGFGELFF.